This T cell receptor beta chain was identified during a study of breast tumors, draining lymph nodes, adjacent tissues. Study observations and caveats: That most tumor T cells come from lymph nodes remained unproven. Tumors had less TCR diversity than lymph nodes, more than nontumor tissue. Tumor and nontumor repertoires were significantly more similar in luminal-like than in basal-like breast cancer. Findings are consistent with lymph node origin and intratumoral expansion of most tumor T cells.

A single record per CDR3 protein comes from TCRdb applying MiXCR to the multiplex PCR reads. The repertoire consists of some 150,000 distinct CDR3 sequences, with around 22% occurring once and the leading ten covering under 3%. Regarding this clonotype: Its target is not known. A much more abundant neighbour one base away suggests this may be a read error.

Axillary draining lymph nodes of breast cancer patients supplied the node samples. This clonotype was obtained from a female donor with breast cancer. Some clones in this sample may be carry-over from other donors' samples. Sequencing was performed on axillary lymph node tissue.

CDR3 sequence reads: CASSQAHLQGTYGKLFF. The CDR3 DNA reads TGCGCCAGCAGCCAAGCCCACCTCCAGGGAACCTACGGAAAACTGTTTTTT. The chain combines TRBV4-1 with TRBJ1-4; D might be TRBD1 (5 bases). Trimming left V 1 base short and J 10 bases short, with 22 bases between. The germline V gene encodes CDR1 MGHRA and CDR2 YSYEKL. The CDR3 runs to 17 residues.